One TCR beta chain is described in this entry. This sample was taken from a study of blood T cells in healthy people across ages. A second PCR, run for roughly 7 to 11 cycles, used a sample-barcoded 5' primer plus a J-beta primer mix. TCRdb re-derived calls from the 5' RACE reads in MiXCR, one entry per CDR3 protein. The table includes 550,000 to 700,000 distinct CDR3 sequences, 25% to 30% detected once. The sequencing sample was made of blood. The clonotype comes from a woman in her 70s in good health.

CDR3 sequence (DNA): TGTGCCAGCAGTTTCGGACGGAAGACCGGGGAGCTGTTTTTT. Residues: CASSFGRKTGELFF. The chain has TRBV12-3 or TRBV12-4 and TRBJ2-2; no firm D call. Between the trimmed V and J ends, which lost 3 bases and 5 bases, there was a span of 10 bases. This CDR3 has 14 residues.